The rows below give T cell receptor beta chains drawn from one sample of a study of chemoradiotherapy in HPV16-positive cancers. Assay: immunoSEQ multiplex PCR; the TCRdb copy retains only in-frame clones and omits some. This repertoire shows around 30,000 clones, about 90% found once; its top ten account for 3.5% to 4%. This specimen consisted of blood, obtained from a patient who underwent chemoradiotherapy. These receptors all stem from a human donor with HPV-associated anogenital cancer. Both conserved end residues are part of each CDR3. Some rows mark clone size as missing; the rest say once, few, many or name a class of expanded clone.

size: NA; V: TRBV6-1; J: TRBJ2-1; CDR3: CASSEVSRGPGNEQFF
size: NA; V: TRBV9; J: TRBJ2-3; CDR3: CASSSQKDTQYF
size: NA; V: TRBV29-1; J: TRBJ1-3; CDR3: CSVGGSGNTIYF
size: NA; V: TRBV5-1; J: TRBJ1-2; CDR3: CASSFHTDRNYGYTF
size: NA; V: TRBV7-8; J: TRBJ2-7; CDR3: CASSLGTGHYEQYF
size: few; V: TRBV4-1; J: TRBJ1-5; CDR3: CASSQDSQDRVNQPQHF
size: NA; V: TRBV5-1; J: TRBJ1-4; CDR3: CASCGSHPTNEKLFF
size: NA; V: TRBV30; J: TRBJ1-2; CDR3: CAWRGEDKGYTF
size: once; V: TRBV19; J: TRBJ1-5; CDR3: CASTMGKHSNQPQHF
size: few; V: TRBV7-9; J: TRBJ1-1; CDR3: CASSLAGRGTEAFF
size: NA; V: TRBV5-1; J: TRBJ2-5; CDR3: CASSSLRLQQETQYF
size: NA; V: TRBV7-2; J: TRBJ2-1; CDR3: CASSLGGGGNNEQFF
size: NA; V: TRBV19; J: TRBJ2-7; CDR3: CASSMVHSLSYEQYF
size: NA; V: TRBV4-1; J: TRBJ2-4; CDR3: CASSQLGASGSLAKNIQYF
size: NA; V: TRBV5-6; J: TRBJ2-1; CDR3: CASSRPSSGGSEQFF
size: NA; V: TRBV19; J: TRBJ1-1; CDR3: CASSIIRGGAFF
size: NA; V: TRBV9; J: TRBJ1-2; CDR3: CASSVGTEEFYGYTF
size: NA; V: TRBV7-2; J: TRBJ2-5; CDR3: CASKASGETQYF
size: NA; V: TRBV6-6; J: TRBJ2-7; CDR3: CASRGLLRAYEQYF
size: NA; V: TRBV4-3; J: TRBJ2-2; CDR3: CASSQDLGAANTGELFF
size: NA; V: TRBV7-8; J: TRBJ2-6; CDR3: CASSFFAGANVLTF
size: NA; V: TRBV27; J: TRBJ2-3; CDR3: CASSAGSRTDTQYF
size: NA; V: TRBV5-1; J: TRBJ2-5; CDR3: CASSDNPGTGGETQYF
size: NA; V: TRBV10-3; J: TRBJ2-1; CDR3: CAIRDRAYNEQFF
size: NA; V: TRBV4-3; J: TRBJ2-3; CDR3: CASSATLLFADTQYF
size: NA; V: TRBV5-1; J: TRBJ2-7; CDR3: CASSLDGTYEQYF
size: once; V: TRBV7-9; J: TRBJ2-3; CDR3: CASSTYRGRGTDTQYF
size: NA; V: TRBV7-2; J: TRBJ2-3; CDR3: CASSLMDRVPMDTQYF